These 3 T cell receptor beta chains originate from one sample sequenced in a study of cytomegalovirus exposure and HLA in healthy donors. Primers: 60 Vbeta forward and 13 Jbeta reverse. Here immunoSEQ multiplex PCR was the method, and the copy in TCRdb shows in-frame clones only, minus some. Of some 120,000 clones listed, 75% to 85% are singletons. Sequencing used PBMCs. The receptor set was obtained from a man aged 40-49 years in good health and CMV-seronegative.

The CDR3 DNA sequence: TGCGCCAGCAGCCCGGGGGGACAAGGGAGGAAGACCGTCTATGGCTACACCTTC. This sequence encodes CASSPGGQGRKTVYGYTF. The V call is TRBV5-1, the J call TRBJ1-2; possibly TRBD1 for D (6 bases). Germline V CDR1 and CDR2: SGHRS, YFSETQ. The germline V and J ends were trimmed by 4 bases and 4 bases, with 26 bases remaining between them. This CDR3 has 18 residues.

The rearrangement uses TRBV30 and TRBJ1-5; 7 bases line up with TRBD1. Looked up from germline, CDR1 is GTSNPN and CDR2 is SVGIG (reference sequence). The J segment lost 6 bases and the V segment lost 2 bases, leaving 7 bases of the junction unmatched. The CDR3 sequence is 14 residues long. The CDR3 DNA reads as TGTGCCTGGAGTCCGGGAGGGGGCCGTCAGCCCCAGCATTTT. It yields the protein CAWSPGGGRQPQHF. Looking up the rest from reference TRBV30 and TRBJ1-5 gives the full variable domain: SQTIHQWPATLVQPVGSPLSLECTVEGTSNPNLYWYRQAAGRGLQLLFYSVGIGQISSEVPQNLSASRPQDRQFILSSKKLLLSDSGFYLCAWSPGGGRQPQHFGDGTRLSIL.

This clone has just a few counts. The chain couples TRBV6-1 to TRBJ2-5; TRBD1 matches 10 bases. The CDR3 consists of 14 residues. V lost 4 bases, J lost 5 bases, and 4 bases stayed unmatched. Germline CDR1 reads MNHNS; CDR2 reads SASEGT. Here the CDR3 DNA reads TGTGCCAGCAGTGGGGGACAGGGGTGGGAGACCCAGTACTTC. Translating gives CASSGGQGWETQYF.